This T cell receptor beta chain was documented in a study of radiotherapy plus CTLA-4 blockade in lung cancer (dated by TCRdb to the late 2010s). Turning to the overall study: Among the enrolled patients, roughly 19% had an objective response, and roughly 30% reached disease control. Study-wide conclusions, independent of this receptor: After treatment with radiotherapy and ipilimumab, TCR clones that originated in tumors expanded in peripheral blood. Increased serum interferon-beta after radiation, together with early dynamic changes in blood T cell clones, were reported to be the strongest predictors of response.

For this chain, trimming is 11 bases at the V end and 3 bases at the J end, and the number of junction bases without a gene match is 7. The CDR3 measures 14 amino acids from cysteine to phenylalanine. Only the CDR3 region is kept as DNA, spanning 42 bases read in frame from base 1. CDR1 SNHLY and CDR2 FYNNEI were looked up in the germline V gene. The study evaluated CTLA-4 blockade (ipilimumab) given together with focal radiation therapy in patients who had chemo-refractory metastatic non-small-cell lung cancer. This clone was counted a single time. The antigen this receptor binds is unknown. Base-call qualities are not available, and no considerably larger clone is one nucleotide away. The library was built by means of the immunoSEQ multiplex PCR assay. TCRdb re-hosts the immuneACCESS table, in-frame sequences only. Its copies lack some clones; in the studies checked, an unresolved V gene accounts for under half of them, and the cause for the rest is not known. For this sample the table gives some 94,000 clones, of which roughly 85% were detected only once. Jointly, the top ten make up about 23% of the sample.

The material sequenced was peripheral blood, taken from a patient treated with radiotherapy plus ipilimumab. The rearrangement combines TRBV2 with TRBJ2-3, with 11 bases aligning to TRBD1. This clonotype was sampled from a human donor with non-small cell lung cancer that progressed on radiotherapy plus ipilimumab. Here the CDR3 is given as CAVSGTGGTDTQYF. The nucleotides read TGTGCCGTATCCGGGACAGGGGGTACAGATACGCAGTATTTT.